A single sample is the source of the 8 T cell receptor beta chains below, sequenced in a study of blood T cell repertoires in COVID-19 (dated by TCRdb to 2018 to 2021). The library was obtained by the immunoSEQ multiplex PCR assay. TCRdb holds this immuneACCESS table with in-frame rearrangements only. Some clones are missing; in checked studies, unresolved V genes explain under half, and the rest has no known cause. The sample data list under 250,000 clones, and roughly 85% of these were observed just once. Of the sample, about 3.6% falls within the top ten clones. The sample taken for sequencing was PBMCs or T cells enriched from blood (not recorded which). These receptors all stem from a woman between 35 and 50 years old who had been exposed to COVID-19.

The chain carries TRBV5-1 and TRBJ1-4; no reliable D call. This CDR3 spans 14 amino acids. The ends were cut back, 3 bases at V and 0 bases at J, with 6 bases in the middle. Germline V gene data show CDR1 as SGHRS and CDR2 as YFSETQ. The CDR3 bases are TGCGCCAGCAGCTCCGTATCAACTAATGAAAAACTGTTTTTT. As protein: CASSSVSTNEKLFF.

The V call is TRBV3-1 (or the pseudogene TRBV3-2), the J call TRBJ1-2; 7 nucleotides line up with TRBD1. V shed 7 bases and J 3 bases; nucleotides not matched to a gene: 8. Germline values: CDR1 LGHDT, CDR2 YNNKEL (reference sequence). CDR3 length equals 14 residues. The CDR3 bases are TGTGCCAGCACCTTCTGGACAGGTGACTATGGCTACACCTTC. The encoded protein is CASTFWTGDYGYTF.

This clone was found once. The CDR3 sequence: CASSLRGGYEQYF. CDR3 nucleotides: TGTGCCAGCAGCTTGAGGGGAGGGTACGAGCAGTACTTC. The V gene is TRBV5-4, the J gene TRBJ2-7; 7 bases line up with TRBD2. CDR1 SGHNT and CDR2 YYREEE come from the germline V gene (reference sequence). Unmatched junction bases numbered 2, after V lost 1 base and J lost 4 bases. CDR3 length: 13 amino acids.

J is TRBJ2-4 and V is TRBV6-6, with D perhaps TRBD1 (5 bases). The CDR3 totals 18 residues. Germline CDR1 MNHNY, CDR2 SVGAGI (reference sequence). Trimming shortened V by 5 bases and J by 3 bases, and 23 bases separated the two germline ends. The CDR3 protein is CASSPHQTVTNYKNIQYF. Here the CDR3 DNA reads TGTGCCAGCAGTCCCCATCAGACAGTGACAAATTACAAAAACATTCAGTACTTC.

This rearrangement joins TRBV6-6 to TRBJ2-2; 8 bases are shared with TRBD1. CDR1 is MNHNY, CDR2 SVGAGI, per germline (reference sequence). V shed 6 bases, J shed 3 bases, and the junction held 6 bases outside the gene matches. The CDR3 runs 15 residues. The CDR3 bases are TGTGCCAGCAGCTTGACAGGGGCTTACACCGGGGAGCTGTTTTTT. It translates to CASSLTGAYTGELFF.

This chain uses TRBV7-9 with TRBJ1-2; TRBD1 matches 7 bases. With 4 bases clipped from V and 4 bases from J, the junction kept 6 bases outside the gene matches. Germline V gives CDR1 SEHNR, CDR2 FQNEAQ (reference sequence). CDR3 length: 14 residues. The CDR3: CASSSGGWVYGYTF. In DNA form, the CDR3 reads TGTGCCAGCAGCTCAGGGGGATGGGTCTATGGCTACACCTTC. The entire variable domain, with the rest obtained from reference TRBV7-9 and TRBJ1-2, is as follows: DTGVSQNPRHKITKRGQNVTFRCDPISEHNRLYWYRQTLGQGPEFLTYFQNEAQLEKSRLLSDRFSAERPKGSFSTLEIQRTEQGDSAMYLCASSSGGWVYGYTFGSGTRLTVV.

The DNA of the CDR3 is TGTGCCAGCAGTCCTAAATTCCGGTGGACAGGGAGCGAAAAACTGTTTTTT. Translation gives CASSPKFRWTGSEKLFF. This chain connects TRBV3-1 (or the pseudogene TRBV3-2) to TRBJ1-4; TRBD1 matches 8 bases. V lost 6 bases, J lost 8 bases, and 17 bases stayed unmatched. This CDR3 is 17 amino acids long. Germline CDR1 and CDR2: LGHDT and YNNKEL (reference sequence).

This sequence joins TRBV27 and TRBJ2-3; 12 nucleotides agree with TRBD1. CDR3 length: 15 residues. Germline-derived CDR1 and CDR2 are MNHEY and SMNVEV (reference sequence). V was clipped by 3 bases and J by 4 bases; unmatched bases: 2. This chain's CDR3 is CASSFGTGGPDTQYF. In DNA, the CDR3 is TGTGCCAGCAGTTTTGGGACAGGGGGCCCAGATACGCAGTATTTT.